These 5 T cell receptor beta chains came from one sample sequenced in a study of T cells after yellow fever vaccination. TCRdb reanalysed the 5' RACE reads using MiXCR and keeps one entry per CDR3 protein. The table has fewer than 450,000 distinct CDR3 sequences, 3.5% to 4.5% seen once. The sequences come from PBMCs, collected 5 days after the yellow fever booster vaccination. These receptors all stem from a man between 18 and 29 years old who received the YFV17D yellow fever vaccine.

This chain links TRBV6-5 with TRBJ1-6, with D possibly matching TRBD1 (5 bases). The CDR3 has 15 amino acids. Germline V CDR1 and CDR2: MNHEY, SVGAGI. V was pared by 7 bases and J by 8 bases, with 18 bases between. The DNA of the CDR3 is TGTGCCAGCACCTCAGCGCAGGGTGGGGATTCACCCCTCCACTTT. Residues: CASTSAQGGDSPLHF.

This clonotype was picked up a small number of times. The V call is TRBV20-1, the J call TRBJ2-1; 13 nucleotides agree with TRBD2. J was trimmed by 10 bases and V by 3 bases; bases with no gene match: 15. This CDR3 comprises 17 residues. The V gene's germline CDR1 is DFQATT and CDR2 SNEGSKA (reference sequence). This CDR3 reads CSASGAATSGGPDEQFF. The CDR3 DNA sequence: TGCAGTGCTAGTGGGGCGGCGACTAGCGGGGGGCCCGACGAGCAGTTCTTC.

This clonotype was detected many times. The chain employs TRBV9 and TRBJ2-5; 9 nucleotides match TRBD2. The V gene's germline CDR1 is SGDLS and CDR2 YYNGEE. The CDR3 extends over 15 amino acids. After removal of 3 bases from V and 5 bases from J, the junction contained 8 bases not matched to a gene. The CDR3 sequence is CASSAGLAGDETQYF. CDR3 bases: TGTGCCAGCAGCGCGGGTTTAGCGGGGGATGAGACCCAGTACTTC. The full variable domain, its missing parts supplied by reference TRBV9 and TRBJ2-5, is DSGVTQTPKHLITATGQRVTLRCSPRSGDLSVYWYQQSLDQGLQFLIQYYNGEERAKGNILERFSAQQFPDLHSELNLSSLELGDSALYFCASSAGLAGDETQYFGPGTRLLVL.

This clonotype was found a few times. The gene calls are TRBV20-1 and TRBJ2-5; D tentatively fits TRBD1 or TRBD2 (5 bases each). This CDR3 spans 14 amino acids. Germline CDR1 reads DFQATT; CDR2 reads SNEGSKA (reference sequence). The V end lost 5 bases, the J end lost 5 bases, and 18 bases lay between the germline ends. CDR3 residues: CSARGRPVGETQYF. CDR3 coding DNA: TGCAGTGCTCGGGGACGGCCGGTTGGGGAGACCCAGTACTTC.

V is TRBV20-1 and J is TRBJ2-5; 7 bases agree with TRBD2. The J segment lost 2 bases and the V segment lost 5 bases, leaving 8 bases of the junction unmatched. The CDR3 runs 14 residues. The germline V gene encodes CDR1 DFQATT and CDR2 SNEGSKA (reference sequence). The CDR3 sequence: CSAEGLTRQETQYF. CDR3 nucleotides: TGCAGTGCTGAGGGACTAACCCGACAAGAGACCCAGTACTTC.